The clone carrying this TCR beta chain turned up a few times. This sample was included in a study of blood T cell repertoires in COVID-19. The wider study: Sites in the United States, Italy and Spain provided acute and convalescent COVID-19 samples. In each case, the material was cDNA or gDNA derived from T cells, B-cell-depleted T cells, or PBMCs.

Authors' analysis steps: Nucleated cell number was recorded as an estimate derived from reference gene primer amplification. This table comes from immunoSEQ multiplex PCR, and its TCRdb copy is limited to in-frame clones, with some not included. D and trimming were read from the DNA, whereas the V and J calls and clone size are those reported in that table. The data contain about 120,000 clones, about three quarters of them singletons. Germline loops: CDR1 SGHRS, CDR2 YFSETQ. The CDR3 loop spans 15 amino acids. Germline trimming cut 4 bases from V and 3 bases from J; bases unmatched to any gene: 8. The sample was peripheral blood. The sequence derives from a woman between 70 and 85 years old with acute or convalescent COVID-19. The chain uses TRBV5-1 and TRBJ2-3, with 7 bases that match TRBD1. The CDR3 here is CASSRGGVGTDTQYF. The CDR3 DNA is TGCGCCAGCAGCAGAGGGGGCGTTGGGACAGATACGCAGTATTTT.